This T cell receptor (beta chain) comes out of a study of T cells in Graves' hyperthyroidism and ophthalmopathy. This clonotype showed up many times. Antigen specificity is unknown. Not enrolled were patients with uncontrolled infection, other autoimmune disease, pregnancy or lactation. Diagnostic decisions used clinical symptoms, serum thyroxine and TRAb, thyroid ultrasound and orbital computed tomography. From roughly 9.2 ml of fresh peripheral blood, PBMCs were isolated. Looked up from germline, CDR1 is SGHTA and CDR2 is FQGNSA. The CDR3 is made up of 15 amino acids. Trimming removed 6 bases at V and 2 bases at J, with 15 bases between. Regarding the study as a whole: Most thyroid clonotypes expanded above 0.001 were also detected in blood.

RNA transcripts were the template for amplifying TCR beta CDR3 regions. The primer set for the first-round RT-PCR of the TCR CDR3 was HTBI. Via MiXCR, TCRdb re-called the multiplex PCR reads, giving one row per CDR3 protein. The top ten clones hold 30% to 35% of a sample with around 430,000 distinct CDR3 sequences, under 15% of them seen once. The sample consisted of blood. The rearrangement joins TRBV7-2 to TRBJ2-3; D is ambiguous. The TCR originated in a woman younger than 45 with Graves' hyperthyroidism. CDR3 region: CASSWLQSFTDTQYF. The CDR3 DNA reads TGTGCCAGCAGTTGGTTACAGAGCTTCACAGATACGCAGTATTTT. Using reference TRBV7-2 and TRBJ2-3 for the parts outside the CDR3, the full variable domain is GAGVSQSPSNKVTEKGKDVELRCDPISGHTALYWYRQSLGQGLEFLIYFQGNSAPDKSGLPSDRFSAERTGGSVSTLTIQRTQQEDSAVYLCASSWLQSFTDTQYFGPGTRLTVL.